Shown below are 4 T cell receptor beta chains from a single sample sequenced in a study of blood T cell repertoires in COVID-19. Measured with immunoSEQ multiplex PCR; TCRdb has only the in-frame clones, and not every one. The sample has 200,000 to 250,000 clones, 70% to 90% seen once; the top ten hold approximately 2.4%. The material sequenced was peripheral blood. Receptors were obtained from a woman in her 70s with COVID-19, enrolled during active disease.

The genes are TRBV7-9 and TRBJ1-1; D not resolved. The CDR3 has 13 amino acids. V lost 5 bases and J 1 base, leaving 8 bases between the germline ends. The germline CDR1 and CDR2 sequences are SEHNR and FQNEAQ (reference sequence). CDR3 sequence: CASSDAENTEAFF. The CDR3 DNA follows: TGTGCCAGCAGCGACGCGGAGAACACTGAAGCTTTCTTT.

The CDR3 loop is CASSVTANEKLFF. CDR3 bases: TGTGCCAGCAGTGTGACAGCTAATGAAAAACTGTTTTTT. This sequence joins TRBV6-2 or TRBV6-3 and TRBJ1-4, with a tentative D call TRBD1 (5 bases). Germline CDR1 MNHEY, CDR2 SVGEGT. This CDR3 is 13 amino acids long. V was cut by 5 bases and J by 3 bases, with 7 bases left in between.

This clone has a handful of counts. The gene calls are TRBV19 and TRBJ1-6, with no clear D. The CDR3 spans 15 residues. Germline V lookup: CDR1 LNHDA, CDR2 SQIVND (reference sequence). Trimming pared 5 bases from V and 8 bases from J, leaving 16 bases between. CDR3 nucleotides: TGTGCCAGTAGTTTTGGAGCGCCAGCGGATTCACCCCTCCACTTT. Amino acid sequence: CASSFGAPADSPLHF. Full variable domain (outside the CDR3, taken from reference TRBV19 and TRBJ1-6): DGGITQSPKYLFRKEGQNVTLSCEQNLNHDAMYWYRQDPGQGLRLIYYSQIVNDFQKGDIAEGYSVSREKKESFPLTVTSAQKNPTAFYLCASSFGAPADSPLHFGNGTRLTVT.

As DNA, the CDR3 is TGCGCCAGCAGCCAACTAGCGGGGGGGCCTGAGACCCAGTACTTC. Translation gives CASSQLAGGPETQYF. The V gene is TRBV4-1, the J gene TRBJ2-5, with 12 bases aligning to TRBD2. The germline CDR1 and CDR2 sequences are MGHRA and YSYEKL. The CDR3 has 15 residues. The V segment lost 2 bases and the J segment 5 bases; nucleotides outside the gene matches: 3.